One T cell receptor beta chain is described in this entry. Other nucleotide sequences in the sample specify the same CDR3. This sample stems from a study of cytomegalovirus exposure and HLA in healthy donors. The overall study: A prior study identified over 100 million unique TCR beta sequences from roughly 180 million T cells.

With 60 Vbeta and 13 Jbeta primers, the PCR was carried out. Clones were sequenced by immunoSEQ multiplex PCR, and TCRdb holds only the in-frame ones, with some missing. The sample has 180,000 or so clones; the top ten hold about 0.79%. The donors, nominally healthy at sampling, likely had unrecorded immune exposures. Germline trimming cut 2 bases from V and 4 bases from J; bases unmatched to any gene: 4. This CDR3 is 14 amino acids long. Germline lookup yields CDR1 GTSNPN and CDR2 SVGIG (reference sequence). V and J are TRBV30 and TRBJ2-7; 11 bases line up with TRBD2. Sequencing was done on a sample of PBMCs. This TCR derives from a woman between 18 and 29 years old in good health and CMV-seropositive. The CDR3 coding sequence is TGTGCCTGGAGTCTGCTAGCGGGAGGATACGAGCAGTACTTC. This gives the protein CAWSLLAGGYEQYF.